This TCR beta chain originates from a study of spatial heterogeneity in lung cancer. General study points: More often at tumor resection than at routine follow-up, ubiquitous expanded tumor TCRs were detected in the blood.

This clonotype was counted a few times. What it binds is not known. The V segment lost 5 bases and the J segment 8 bases; nucleotides outside the gene matches: 14. CDR1 is SGHTA and CDR2 is FQGTGA in the germline V gene. The CDR3 runs 16 residues. Time point reported: sample taken at primary tumor resection. Unsorted tumor, nontumor lung tissue or cryopreserved PBMC supplied the whole RNA. TCRdb analysed the 5' RACE reads with MiXCR anew, one entry per CDR3 protein. The sample holds approximately 81,000 distinct CDR3 sequences, around 13% seen once. The sequences come from PBMCs, collected at surgery. The TCR comes from a male donor with early-stage non-small cell lung cancer. The V and J genes are TRBV7-3 and TRBJ2-1, with TRBD2 matching over 8 bases. Written as DNA, the CDR3 is TGTGCCAGCAGCCCTTCAGTCAGCGGGAGACTGGATGAGCAGTTCTTC. Translation gives CASSPSVSGRLDEQFF.